This T cell receptor (beta chain) originates from a study of neurological immune-mediated disorders. Whole-study results and caveats: Patients with HTLV-1-associated myelopathy showed the most TCR clonal expansion. Those with multiple sclerosis showed the least, falling below healthy controls.

This clonotype has at least ten counts. What it binds is not known. There are 17 residues in the CDR3. Germline V gene lookup returns CDR1 MNHNY and CDR2 SVGAGI (reference sequence). J lost 4 bases, V lost 5 bases, and 10 bases had no gene match. Synthesis of cDNA was accomplished via 5'RACE employing 10-nucleotide random UMIs. TCRdb re-analysed the 5' RACE reads in MiXCR, keeping a single row per CDR3 protein. There are around 46,000 distinct CDR3 sequences in the sample; about a quarter occur only once, and roughly 25% lies in the top ten. Sequencing was carried out using PBMCs. The rearrangement joins TRBV6-6 to TRBJ2-2; 10 bases are a match to TRBD1. The source of this sequence is an older woman in good health. CDR3 loop: CASSPLGTGEGTGELFF. The CDR3 DNA is TGTGCCAGCAGTCCCCTAGGGACAGGGGAGGGCACCGGGGAGCTGTTTTTT.